This TCR beta chain derives from a study of T cells in Graves' hyperthyroidism and ophthalmopathy. Findings of the study overall: Model output signaled ophthalmopathy a median roughly six months ahead of onset.

This clonotype appeared a few times. Its specificity is not known. The CDR3 is 18 amino acids. Germline loops: CDR1 MNHEY, CDR2 SMNVEV (reference sequence). Losses at the gene ends were 5 bases for V and 2 bases for J; bases not matched to a gene: 16. The study included ophthalmopathy patients with Clinical Activity Score at least 3, NOSPECS grade at least 4 and duration under 3 months. It was less than 13 ml of fresh peripheral blood that supplied the PBMCs. The source material, RNA transcripts, was used to amplify TCR beta CDR3 regions. Primed by the HTBI set, a first-round RT-PCR was run on the TCR CDR3. TCRdb independently ran MiXCR on the multiplex PCR reads; one entry per CDR3 protein. Of 300,000 to 400,000 distinct CDR3 sequences in the sample, roughly 15% are singletons; the top ten hold about 19%.

The sequencing input was blood. The source is a woman aged 25-40 years with Graves' ophthalmopathy. This chain links TRBV27 with TRBJ2-5, with 8 nucleotides matching TRBD2. In nucleotides, the CDR3 is TGTGCCAGCAGTAAATGGAGGCTAGCGGGTATTAAGCAAGAGACCCAGTACTTC. As protein: CASSKWRLAGIKQETQYF.